Sequencing of this TCR beta chain was carried out in a study of T cell repertoires in cytomegalovirus infection. TCRdb passed the reads through MiXCR, listing each CDR3 protein once. The sample yields 600,000 to 700,000 distinct CDR3 sequences, around a third seen once. The ends were cut back, 5 bases at V and 4 bases at J, with 21 bases in the middle. CDR3 length equals 16 residues. CDR1 and CDR2 from the germline V gene are DFQATT and SNEGSKA (reference sequence). The sample holds one count of this clonotype. The antigen is not known. The origin of this receptor is a human donor in good health (CMV status not recorded). Some clones in this sample may be carry-over from other donors' samples. Material: cultured PBMCs, obtained from culture after CMV antigen stimulation. This chain uses TRBV20-1 with TRBJ2-1; tentatively, D is TRBD1 (6 bases). CDR3 bases: TGCAGTGCTCTGAAAAGGGGGACCCCCGGATACAATGAGCAGTTCTTC. As protein: CSALKRGTPGYNEQFF.